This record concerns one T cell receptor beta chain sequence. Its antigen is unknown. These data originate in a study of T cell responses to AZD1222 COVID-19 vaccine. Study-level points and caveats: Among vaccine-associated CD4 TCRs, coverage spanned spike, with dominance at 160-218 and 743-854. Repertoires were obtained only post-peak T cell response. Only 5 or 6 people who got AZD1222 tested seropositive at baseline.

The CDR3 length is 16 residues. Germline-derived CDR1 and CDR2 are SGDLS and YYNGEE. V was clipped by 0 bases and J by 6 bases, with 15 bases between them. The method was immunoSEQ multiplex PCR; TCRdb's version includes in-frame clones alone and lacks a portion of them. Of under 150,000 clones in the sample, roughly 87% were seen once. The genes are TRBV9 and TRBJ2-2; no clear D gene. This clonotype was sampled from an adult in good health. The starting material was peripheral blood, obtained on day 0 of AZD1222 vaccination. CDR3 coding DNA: TGTGCCAGCAGCGTAGGGACGTCGGGTCAGGCCGGGGAGCTGTTTTTT. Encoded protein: CASSVGTSGQAGELFF.